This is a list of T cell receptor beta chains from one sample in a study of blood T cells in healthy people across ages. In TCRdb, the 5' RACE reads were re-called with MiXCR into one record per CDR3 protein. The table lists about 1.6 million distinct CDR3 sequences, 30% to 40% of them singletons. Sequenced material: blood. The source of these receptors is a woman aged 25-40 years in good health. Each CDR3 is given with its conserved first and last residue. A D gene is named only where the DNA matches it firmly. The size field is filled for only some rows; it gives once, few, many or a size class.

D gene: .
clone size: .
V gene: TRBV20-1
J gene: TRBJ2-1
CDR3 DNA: TGCAGTGCTAGGTTCATCAGGGGCAATGAGCAGTTCTTC
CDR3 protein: CSARFIRGNEQFF

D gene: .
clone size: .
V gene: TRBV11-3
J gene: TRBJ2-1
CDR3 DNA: TGTGCCAGCAGCTTAGGGGGTCGTTCGTTTAGGGAGTCCTACAATGAGCAGTTCTTC
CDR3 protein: CASSLGGRSFRESYNEQFF

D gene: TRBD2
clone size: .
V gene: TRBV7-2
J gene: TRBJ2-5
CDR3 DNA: TGTGCCAGCAGCTTAGGAGGGACTAGCGGGGTAGCTCAAGAGACCCAGTACTTC
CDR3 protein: CASSLGGTSGVAQETQYF

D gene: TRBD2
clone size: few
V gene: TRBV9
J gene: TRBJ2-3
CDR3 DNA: TGTGCCAGCAGCGTTTTTAGCGGGAGGGCCGAAGATACGCAGTATTTT
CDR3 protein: CASSVFSGRAEDTQYF

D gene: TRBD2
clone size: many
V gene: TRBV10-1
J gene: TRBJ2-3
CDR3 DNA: TGCGCCAGCTCTGCTAGCGGAGATACGCAGTATTTT
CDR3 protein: CASSASGDTQYF

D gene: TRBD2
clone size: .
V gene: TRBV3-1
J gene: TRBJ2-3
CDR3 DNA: TGTGCCAGCAGCCAAGGGGGGCTAGCGGGGAAGGCAGATACGCAGTATTTT
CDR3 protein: CASSQGGLAGKADTQYF

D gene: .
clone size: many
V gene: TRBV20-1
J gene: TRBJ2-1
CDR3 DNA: TGCAGTGCTAGCGAGGACTTGTACAATGAGCAGTTCTTC
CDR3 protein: CSASEDLYNEQFF

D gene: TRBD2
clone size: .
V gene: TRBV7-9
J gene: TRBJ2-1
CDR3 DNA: TGTGCCAGCAACTCTCAATCTAGCGGGGCCGACAATGAGCAGTTCTTC
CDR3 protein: CASNSQSSGADNEQFF

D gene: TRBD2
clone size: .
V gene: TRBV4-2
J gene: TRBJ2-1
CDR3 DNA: TGTGCCAGCGCACAGGGACTAGCGGGAGGTTGGCAGCGGTTCTTC
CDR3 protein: CASAQGLAGGWQRFF

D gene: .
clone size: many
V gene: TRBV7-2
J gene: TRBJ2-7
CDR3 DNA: TGTGCCAGCACCGGGACTGACTCCTACGAGCAGTACTTC
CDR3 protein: CASTGTDSYEQYF

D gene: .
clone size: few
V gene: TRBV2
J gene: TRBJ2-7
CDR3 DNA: TGTGCCAGCAGGATGGAGCACGAGCAGTACTTC
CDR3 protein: CASRMEHEQYF

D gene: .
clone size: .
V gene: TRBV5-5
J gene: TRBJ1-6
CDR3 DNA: TGTGCCAGCAGCGGAGCGGGTCCGAGGGGTTCACCCCTCCACTTT
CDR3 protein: CASSGAGPRGSPLHF

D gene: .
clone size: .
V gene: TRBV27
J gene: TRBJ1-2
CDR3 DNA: TGTGCCAGCGGCTACGGGCAGGACTATGGCTACACCTTC
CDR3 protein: CASGYGQDYGYTF

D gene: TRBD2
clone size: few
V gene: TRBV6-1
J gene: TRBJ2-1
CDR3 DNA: TGTGCCAGCAGTGAAGACCTAGCGGGGGGAGGTGAGCAGTTCTTC
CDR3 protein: CASSEDLAGGGEQFF

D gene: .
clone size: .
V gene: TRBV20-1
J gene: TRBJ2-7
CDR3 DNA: TGCAGTGCTTACCCGGGGAGGTACGAGCAGTACTTC
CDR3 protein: CSAYPGRYEQYF

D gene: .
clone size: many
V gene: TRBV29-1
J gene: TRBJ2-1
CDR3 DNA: TGCAGCGTTTTAGCGGAGAGCTCCTACAATGAGCAGTTCTTC
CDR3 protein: CSVLAESSYNEQFF

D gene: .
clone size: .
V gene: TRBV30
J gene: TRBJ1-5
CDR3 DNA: TGTGCCTGGAGAGCGGGTTTCAATCAGCCCCAGCATTTT
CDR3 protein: CAWRAGFNQPQHF

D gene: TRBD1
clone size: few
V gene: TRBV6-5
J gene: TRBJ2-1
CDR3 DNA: TGTGCCAGCACCCTTGGACAGGCTCAACGTGAGCAGTTCTTC
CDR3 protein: CASTLGQAQREQFF

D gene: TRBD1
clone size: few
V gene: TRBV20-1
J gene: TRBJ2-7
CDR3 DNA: TGCAGTGCTAGGCGACCCACAGGGGGCGACGAGCAGTACTTC
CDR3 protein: CSARRPTGGDEQYF

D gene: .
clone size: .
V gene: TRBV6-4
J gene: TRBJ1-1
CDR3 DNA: TGTGCCAATGGAGGGGGTATGCGGGCTTTCTTT
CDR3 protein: CANGGGMRAFF

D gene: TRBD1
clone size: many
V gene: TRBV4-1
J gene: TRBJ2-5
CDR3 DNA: TGCGCCAGCAGCCAATTTGGACAGGGGGACCAAGAGACCCAGTACTTC
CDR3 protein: CASSQFGQGDQETQYF

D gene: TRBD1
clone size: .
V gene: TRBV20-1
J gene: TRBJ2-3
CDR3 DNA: TGCAGTGGGGCCGGACAGGGGGCGACGCAGTATTTT
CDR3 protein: CSGAGQGATQYF

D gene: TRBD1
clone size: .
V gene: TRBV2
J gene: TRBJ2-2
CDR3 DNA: TGTGCCAGCAACTCCGGGACAGGGGGGAACACCGGGGAGCTGTTTTTT
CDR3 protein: CASNSGTGGNTGELFF

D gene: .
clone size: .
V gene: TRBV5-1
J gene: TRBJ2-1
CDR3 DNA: TGCGCCAGCAGCTTAGGGGACACTGCCAATGAGCAGTTCTTC
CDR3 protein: CASSLGDTANEQFF

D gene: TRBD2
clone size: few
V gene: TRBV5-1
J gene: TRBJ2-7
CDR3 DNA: TGCGCCAGCAGCTTGGCCGGGGGGGAACGCGAGCAGTACTTC
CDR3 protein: CASSLAGGEREQYF

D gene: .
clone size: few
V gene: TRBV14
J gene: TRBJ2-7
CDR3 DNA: TGTGCCAGCAGCCCGCGGGCGGAATACTACTACGAGCAGTACTTC
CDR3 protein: CASSPRAEYYYEQYF

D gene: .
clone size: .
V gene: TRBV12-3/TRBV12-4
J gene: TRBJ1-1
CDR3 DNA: TGTGCCAGCAGTTGGAAGCCGAACACTGAAGCTTTCTTT
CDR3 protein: CASSWKPNTEAFF

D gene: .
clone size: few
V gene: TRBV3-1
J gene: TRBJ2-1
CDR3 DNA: TGTGCCAGCAGCCCGGGGTGGGGGGCGACAAATGAGCAGTTCTTC
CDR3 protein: CASSPGWGATNEQFF

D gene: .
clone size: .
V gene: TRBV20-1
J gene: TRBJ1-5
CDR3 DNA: TGCAGTGCTAGAGGGCTATGGAGCAATCAGCCCCAGCATTTT
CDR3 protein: CSARGLWSNQPQHF

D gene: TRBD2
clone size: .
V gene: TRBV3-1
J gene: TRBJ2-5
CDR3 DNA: TGTGCCAGCAGCCAAGAATCGGCTAGCGGGAGGGAGACCCAGTACTTC
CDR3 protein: CASSQESASGRETQYF

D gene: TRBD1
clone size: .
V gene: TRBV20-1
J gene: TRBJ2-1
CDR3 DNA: TGCAGTGCCCAGGGGGCCGGGATCGGGTGGGGTGAGCAGTTCTTC
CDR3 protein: CSAQGAGIGWGEQFF

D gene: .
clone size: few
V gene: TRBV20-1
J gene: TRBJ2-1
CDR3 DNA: TGCAGTGCTAGGGAACGACAGTTATTAGGCAATGAGCAGTTCTTC
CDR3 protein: CSARERQLLGNEQFF

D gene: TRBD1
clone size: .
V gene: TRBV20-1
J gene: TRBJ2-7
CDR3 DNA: TGCAGTGCTAGAGTGACAGGGAACTACGAGCAGTACTTC
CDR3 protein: CSARVTGNYEQYF

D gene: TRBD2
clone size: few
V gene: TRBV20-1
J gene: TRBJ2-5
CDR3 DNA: TGCAGTGCTCCTCCGGCTAGCGGCCAAGAGACCCAGTACTTC
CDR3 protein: CSAPPASGQETQYF

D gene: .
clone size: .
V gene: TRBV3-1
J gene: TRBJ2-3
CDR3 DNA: TGTGCCAGCAGCCAATCGACTAGTTTTGAAGATACGCAGTATTTT
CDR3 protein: CASSQSTSFEDTQYF

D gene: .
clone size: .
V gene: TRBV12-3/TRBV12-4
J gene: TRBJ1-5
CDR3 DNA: TGTGCCAGCAGTTTAAAGGGGTCGCCCCAGCATTTT
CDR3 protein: CASSLKGSPQHF

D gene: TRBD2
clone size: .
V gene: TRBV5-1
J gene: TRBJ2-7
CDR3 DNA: TGCGCCAGCAGCCCGGGGGAGGGTAGTTTCTACAATGAGCAGTACTTC
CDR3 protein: CASSPGEGSFYNEQYF

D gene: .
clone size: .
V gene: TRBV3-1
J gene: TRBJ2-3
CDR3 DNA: TGTGCCAGCAGCCAAGACGGGACCCGATACGATACGCAGTATTTT
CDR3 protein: CASSQDGTRYDTQYF

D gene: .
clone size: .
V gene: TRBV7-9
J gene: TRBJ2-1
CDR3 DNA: TGTGCCAGCAGCTTAACAGTGGGTTACAATGAGCAGTTCTTC
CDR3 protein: CASSLTVGYNEQFF

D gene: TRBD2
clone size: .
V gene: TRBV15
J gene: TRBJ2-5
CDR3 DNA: TGTGCCACCAGCAGAGGGGTTACGGCTAGCGGGGAGGAGACCCAGTACTTC
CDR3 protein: CATSRGVTASGEETQYF

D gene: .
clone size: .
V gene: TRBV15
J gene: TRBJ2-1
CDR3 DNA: TGTGCCACCAGCAGAGATTTACGGGGCAGGAGCTCCTACAATGAGCAGTTCTTC
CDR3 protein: CATSRDLRGRSSYNEQFF

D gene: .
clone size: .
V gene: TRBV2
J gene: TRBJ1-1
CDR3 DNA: TGTGCCAGCAGTGATAACAGGGTTATCACTGAAGCTTTCTTT
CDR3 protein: CASSDNRVITEAFF

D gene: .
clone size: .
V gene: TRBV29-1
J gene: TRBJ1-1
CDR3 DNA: TGCAGCGCCGGCCTGGACACTGAAGCTTTCTTT
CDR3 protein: CSAGLDTEAFF

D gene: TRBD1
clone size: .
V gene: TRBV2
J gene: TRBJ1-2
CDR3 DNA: TGTGCCAGCAGTGAACTGGGACAGGGGGAAGATGGCTACACCTTC
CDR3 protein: CASSELGQGEDGYTF

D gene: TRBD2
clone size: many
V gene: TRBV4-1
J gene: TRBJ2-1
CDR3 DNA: TGCGCCAGCAGCCAAGATTTAACGGGGGGTGCCTACAATGAGCAGTTCTTC
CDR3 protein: CASSQDLTGGAYNEQFF

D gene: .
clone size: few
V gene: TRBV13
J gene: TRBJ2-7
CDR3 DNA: TGTGCCAGCAGCTCCCGCTCCCTTCTCCGGAGACCCTACGAGCAGTACTTC
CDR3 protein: CASSSRSLLRRPYEQYF

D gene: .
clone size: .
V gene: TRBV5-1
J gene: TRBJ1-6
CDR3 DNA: TGCGCCAGCAGCAGGGAGCCCAACAGCTATAATTCACCCCTCCACTTT
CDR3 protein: CASSREPNSYNSPLHF